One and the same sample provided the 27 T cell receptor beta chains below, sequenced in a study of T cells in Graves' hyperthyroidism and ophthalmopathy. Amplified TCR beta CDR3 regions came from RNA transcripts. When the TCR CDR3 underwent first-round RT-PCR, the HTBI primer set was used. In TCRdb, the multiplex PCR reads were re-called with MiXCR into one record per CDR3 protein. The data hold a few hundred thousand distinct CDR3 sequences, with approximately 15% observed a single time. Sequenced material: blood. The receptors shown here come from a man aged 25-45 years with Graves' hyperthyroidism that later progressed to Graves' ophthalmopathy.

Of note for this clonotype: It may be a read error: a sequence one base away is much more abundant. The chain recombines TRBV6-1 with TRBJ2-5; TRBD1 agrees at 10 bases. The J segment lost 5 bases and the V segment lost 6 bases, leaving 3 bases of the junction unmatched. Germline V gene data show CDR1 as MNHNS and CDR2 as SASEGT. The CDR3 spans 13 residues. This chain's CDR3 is CASRGTGAETQYF. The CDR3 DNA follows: TGTGCCAGCAGGGGGACAGGGGCGGAGACCCAGTACTTC.

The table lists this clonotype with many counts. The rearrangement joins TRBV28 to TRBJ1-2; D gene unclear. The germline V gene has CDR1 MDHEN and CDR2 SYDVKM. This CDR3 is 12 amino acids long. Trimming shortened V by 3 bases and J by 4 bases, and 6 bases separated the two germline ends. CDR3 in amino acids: CASSFTGYGYTF. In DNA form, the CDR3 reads TGTGCCAGCAGTTTTACCGGCTATGGCTACACCTTC.

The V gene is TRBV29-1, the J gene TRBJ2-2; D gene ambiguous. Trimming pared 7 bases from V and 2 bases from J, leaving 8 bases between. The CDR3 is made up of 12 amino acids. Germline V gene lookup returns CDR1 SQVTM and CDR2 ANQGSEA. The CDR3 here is CSARSNTGELFF. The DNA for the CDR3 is TGCAGCGCCCGGTCAAACACCGGGGAGCTGTTTTTT.

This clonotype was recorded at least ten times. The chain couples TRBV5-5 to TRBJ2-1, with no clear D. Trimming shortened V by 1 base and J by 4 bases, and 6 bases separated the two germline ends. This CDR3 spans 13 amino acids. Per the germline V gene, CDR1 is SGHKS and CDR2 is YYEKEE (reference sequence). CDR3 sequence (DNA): TGTGCCAGCAGCTTGTTTCTGTACAATGAGCAGTTCTTC. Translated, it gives CASSLFLYNEQFF.

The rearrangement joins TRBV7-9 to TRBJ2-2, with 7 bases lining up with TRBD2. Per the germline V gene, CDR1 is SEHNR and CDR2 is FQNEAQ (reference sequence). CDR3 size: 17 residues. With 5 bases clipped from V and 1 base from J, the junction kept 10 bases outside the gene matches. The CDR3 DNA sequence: TGTGCCAGCAGCCTGGGCCCATTAGCGGGGAACACCGGGGAGCTGTTTTTT. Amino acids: CASSLGPLAGNTGELFF.

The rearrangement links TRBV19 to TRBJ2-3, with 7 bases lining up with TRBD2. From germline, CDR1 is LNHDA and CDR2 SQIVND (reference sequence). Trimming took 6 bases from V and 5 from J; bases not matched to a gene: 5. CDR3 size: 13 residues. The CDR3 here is CASRSGVLDTQYF. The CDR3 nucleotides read TGTGCCAGTAGGAGCGGGGTGCTAGATACGCAGTATTTT.

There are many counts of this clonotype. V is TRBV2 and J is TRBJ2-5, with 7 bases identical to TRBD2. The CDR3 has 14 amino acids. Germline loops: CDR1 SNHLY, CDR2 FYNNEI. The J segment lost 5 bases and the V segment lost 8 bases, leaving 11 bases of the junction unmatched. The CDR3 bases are TGTGCCAGCGAAGGGGTTCCCGGGAGGGAGACCCAGTACTTC. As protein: CASEGVPGRETQYF.

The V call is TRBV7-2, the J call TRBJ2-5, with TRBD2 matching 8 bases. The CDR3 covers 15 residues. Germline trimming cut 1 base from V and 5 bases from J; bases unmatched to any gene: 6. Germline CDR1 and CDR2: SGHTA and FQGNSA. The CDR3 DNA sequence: TGTGCCAGCAGCTTAGAGCGGGGGCGAGGGGAGACCCAGTACTTC. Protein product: CASSLERGRGETQYF.

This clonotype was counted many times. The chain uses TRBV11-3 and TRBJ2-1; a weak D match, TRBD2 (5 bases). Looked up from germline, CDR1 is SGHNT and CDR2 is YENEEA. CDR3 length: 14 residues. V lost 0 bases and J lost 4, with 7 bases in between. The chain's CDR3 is CASSLDPGYNEQFF. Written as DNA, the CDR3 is TGTGCCAGCAGCTTAGATCCGGGGTACAATGAGCAGTTCTTC.

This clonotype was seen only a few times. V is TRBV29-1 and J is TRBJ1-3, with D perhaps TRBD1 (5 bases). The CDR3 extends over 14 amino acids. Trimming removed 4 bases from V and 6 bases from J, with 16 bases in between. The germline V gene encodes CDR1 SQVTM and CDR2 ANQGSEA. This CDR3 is CSVGGTGTVNTIYF. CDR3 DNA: TGCAGCGTTGGGGGAACCGGGACGGTAAACACCATATATTTT. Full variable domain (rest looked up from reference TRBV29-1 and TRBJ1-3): SAVISQKPSRDICQRGTSLTIQCQVDSQVTMMFWYRQQPGQSLTLIATANQGSEATYESGFVIDKFPISRPNLTFSTLTVSNMSPEDSSIYLCSVGGTGTVNTIYFGEGSWLTVV.

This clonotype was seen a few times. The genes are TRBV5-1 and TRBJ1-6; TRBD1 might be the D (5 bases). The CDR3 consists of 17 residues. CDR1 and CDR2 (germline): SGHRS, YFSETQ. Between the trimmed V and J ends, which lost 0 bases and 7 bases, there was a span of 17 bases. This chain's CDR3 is CASSLDGPGAKNSPLHF. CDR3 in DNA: TGCGCCAGCAGCTTGGATGGACCTGGGGCGAAGAATTCACCCCTCCACTTT.

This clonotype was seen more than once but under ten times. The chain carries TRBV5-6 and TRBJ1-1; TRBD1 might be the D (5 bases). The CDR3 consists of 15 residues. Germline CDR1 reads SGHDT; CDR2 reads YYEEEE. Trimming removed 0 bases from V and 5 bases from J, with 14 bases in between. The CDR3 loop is CASSLDAYRWTEAFF. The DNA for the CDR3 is TGTGCCAGCAGCTTGGACGCGTACAGGTGGACTGAAGCTTTCTTT.

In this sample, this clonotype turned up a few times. The CDR3 protein is CASSEVVGTGTGYTF. DNA of the CDR3: TGTGCCAGCAGTGAAGTTGTTGGGACAGGGACTGGCTACACCTTC. This chain links TRBV6-1 with TRBJ1-2; TRBD1 matches at 9 bases. With 1 base clipped from V and 7 bases from J, the junction kept 7 bases outside the gene matches. This CDR3 comprises 15 residues. The germline V gene has CDR1 MNHNS and CDR2 SASEGT.

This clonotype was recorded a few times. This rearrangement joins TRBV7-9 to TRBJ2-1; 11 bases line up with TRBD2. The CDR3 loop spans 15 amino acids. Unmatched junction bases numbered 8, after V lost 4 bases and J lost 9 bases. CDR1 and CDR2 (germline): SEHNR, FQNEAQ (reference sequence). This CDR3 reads CASSSRIGLAGEQFF. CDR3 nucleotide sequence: TGTGCCAGCAGCTCCCGAATAGGACTAGCGGGTGAGCAGTTCTTC.

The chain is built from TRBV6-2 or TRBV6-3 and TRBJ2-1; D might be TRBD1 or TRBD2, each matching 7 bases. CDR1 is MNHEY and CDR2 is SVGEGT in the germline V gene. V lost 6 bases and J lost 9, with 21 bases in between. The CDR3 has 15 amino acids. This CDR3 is CASRHLAGGGGEQFF. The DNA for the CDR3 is TGTGCCAGCAGACATTTGGCAGGGGGGGGAGGTGAGCAGTTCTTC.

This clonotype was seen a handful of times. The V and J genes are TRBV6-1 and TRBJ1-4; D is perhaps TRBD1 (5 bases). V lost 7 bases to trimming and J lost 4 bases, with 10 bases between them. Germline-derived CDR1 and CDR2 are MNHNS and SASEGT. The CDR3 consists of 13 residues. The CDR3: CASTTRGNEKLFF. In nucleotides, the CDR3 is TGTGCCAGCACGACAAGGGGTAATGAAAAACTGTTTTTT.

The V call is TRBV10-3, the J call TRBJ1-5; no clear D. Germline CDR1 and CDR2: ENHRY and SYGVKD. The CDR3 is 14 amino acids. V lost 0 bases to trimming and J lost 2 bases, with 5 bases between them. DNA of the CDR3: TGTGCCATCAGTGAGTCTATCGGCAATCAGCCCCAGCATTTT. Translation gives CAISESIGNQPQHF.

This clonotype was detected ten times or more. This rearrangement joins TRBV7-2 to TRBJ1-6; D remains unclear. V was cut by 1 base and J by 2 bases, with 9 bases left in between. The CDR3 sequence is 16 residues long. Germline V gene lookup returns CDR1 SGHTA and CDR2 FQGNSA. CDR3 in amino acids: CASSLEWAAYNSPLHF. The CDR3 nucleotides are TGTGCCAGCAGCTTAGAGTGGGCAGCCTATAATTCACCCCTCCACTTT.

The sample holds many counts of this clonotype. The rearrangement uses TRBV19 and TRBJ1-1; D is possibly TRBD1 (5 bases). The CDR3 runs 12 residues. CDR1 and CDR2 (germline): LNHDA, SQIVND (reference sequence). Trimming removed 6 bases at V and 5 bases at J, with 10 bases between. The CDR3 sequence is CASRLQGTEAFF. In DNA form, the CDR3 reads TGTGCCAGTAGATTGCAGGGAACTGAAGCTTTCTTT. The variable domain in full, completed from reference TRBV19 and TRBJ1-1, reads DGGITQSPKYLFRKEGQNVTLSCEQNLNHDAMYWYRQDPGQGLRLIYYSQIVNDFQKGDIAEGYSVSREKKESFPLTVTSAQKNPTAFYLCASRLQGTEAFFGQGTRLTVV.

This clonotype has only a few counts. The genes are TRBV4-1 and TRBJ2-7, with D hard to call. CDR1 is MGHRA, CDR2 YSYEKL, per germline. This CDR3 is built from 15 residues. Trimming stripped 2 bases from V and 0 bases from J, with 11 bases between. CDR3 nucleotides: TGCGCCAGCAGCCAAATTGGGGTGGGCTCCTACGAGCAGTACTTC. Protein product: CASSQIGVGSYEQYF.

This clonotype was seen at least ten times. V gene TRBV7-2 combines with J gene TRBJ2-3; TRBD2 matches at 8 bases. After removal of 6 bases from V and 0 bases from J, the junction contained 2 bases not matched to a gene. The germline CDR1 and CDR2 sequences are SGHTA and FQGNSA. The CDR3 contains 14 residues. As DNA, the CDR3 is TGTGCCAGCAGACTAGCGGCTAGCACAGATACGCAGTATTTT. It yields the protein CASRLAASTDTQYF.

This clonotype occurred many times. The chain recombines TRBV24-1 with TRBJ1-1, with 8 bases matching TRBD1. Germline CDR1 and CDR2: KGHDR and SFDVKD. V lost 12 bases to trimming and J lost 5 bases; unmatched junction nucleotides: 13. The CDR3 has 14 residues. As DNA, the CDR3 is TGTGCCGCCGAGTCAGGGGGCGGGGGAACTGAAGCTTTCTTT. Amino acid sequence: CAAESGGGGTEAFF.

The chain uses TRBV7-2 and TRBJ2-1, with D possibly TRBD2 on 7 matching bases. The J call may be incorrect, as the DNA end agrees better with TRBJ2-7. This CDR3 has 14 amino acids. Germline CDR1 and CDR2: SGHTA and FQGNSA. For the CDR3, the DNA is TGTGCCAGTATGAGGGGGGGAAGCTACAATGAGCAGTACTTC. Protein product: CASMRGGSYNEQYF.

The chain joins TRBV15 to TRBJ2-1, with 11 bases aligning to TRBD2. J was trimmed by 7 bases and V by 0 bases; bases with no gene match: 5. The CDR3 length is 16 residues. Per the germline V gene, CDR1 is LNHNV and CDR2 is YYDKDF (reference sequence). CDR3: CATSRDGSGGANEQFF. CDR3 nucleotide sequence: TGTGCCACCAGCAGAGATGGTAGCGGGGGGGCGAATGAGCAGTTCTTC.

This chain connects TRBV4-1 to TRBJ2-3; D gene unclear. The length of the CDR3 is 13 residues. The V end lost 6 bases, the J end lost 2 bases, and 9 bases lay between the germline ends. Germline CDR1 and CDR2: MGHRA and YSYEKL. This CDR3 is CASRNTDTDTQYF. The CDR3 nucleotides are TGCGCCAGCAGAAATACGGACACAGATACGCAGTATTTT.

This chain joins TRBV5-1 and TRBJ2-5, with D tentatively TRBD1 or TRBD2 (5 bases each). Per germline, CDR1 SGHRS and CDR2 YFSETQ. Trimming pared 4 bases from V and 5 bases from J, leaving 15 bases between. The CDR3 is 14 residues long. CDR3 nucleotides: TGCGCCAGCAGCCATCTGGGGGTTGTGGAGACCCAGTACTTC. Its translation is CASSHLGVVETQYF.

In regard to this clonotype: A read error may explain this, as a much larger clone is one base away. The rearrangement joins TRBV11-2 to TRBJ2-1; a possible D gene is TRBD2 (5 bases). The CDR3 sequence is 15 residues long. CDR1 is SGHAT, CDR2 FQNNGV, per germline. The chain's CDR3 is CACSLYSGSYNEQFF. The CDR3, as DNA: TGTGCCTGCAGCTTATATTCGGGGAGCTACAATGAGCAGTTCTTC.